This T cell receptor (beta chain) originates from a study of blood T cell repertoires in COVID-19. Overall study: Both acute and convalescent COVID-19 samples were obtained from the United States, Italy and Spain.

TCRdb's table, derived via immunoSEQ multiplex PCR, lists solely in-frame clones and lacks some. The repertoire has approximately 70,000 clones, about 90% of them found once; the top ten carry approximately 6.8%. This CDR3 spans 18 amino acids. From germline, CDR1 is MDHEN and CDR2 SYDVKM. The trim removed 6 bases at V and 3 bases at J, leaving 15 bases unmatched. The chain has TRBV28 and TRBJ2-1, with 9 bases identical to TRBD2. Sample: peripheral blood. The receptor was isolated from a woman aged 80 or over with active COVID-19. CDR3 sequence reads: CASRTMAASGVNYNEQFF. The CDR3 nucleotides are TGTGCCAGCAGAACAATGGCGGCTAGCGGGGTAAACTACAATGAGCAGTTCTTC.